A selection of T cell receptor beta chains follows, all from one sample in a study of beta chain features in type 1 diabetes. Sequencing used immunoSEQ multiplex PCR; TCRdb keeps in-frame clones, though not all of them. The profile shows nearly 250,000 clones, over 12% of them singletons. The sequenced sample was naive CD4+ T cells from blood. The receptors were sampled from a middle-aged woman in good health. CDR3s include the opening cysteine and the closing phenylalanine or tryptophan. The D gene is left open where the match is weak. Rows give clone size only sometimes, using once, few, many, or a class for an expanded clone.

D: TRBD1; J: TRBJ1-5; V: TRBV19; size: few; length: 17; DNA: TGTGCCAGTAATCAACTACGACAGGGAGGTACGAATCAGCCCCAGCATTTT; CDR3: CASNQLRQGGTNQPQHF
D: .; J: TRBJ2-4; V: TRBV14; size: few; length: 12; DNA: TGTGCCAGCAGCCAAGATCGGAGTCGTCAGTACTTC; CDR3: CASSQDRSRQYF
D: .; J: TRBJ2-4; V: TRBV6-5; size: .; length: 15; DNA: TGTGCCAGCAGTTACTCAGGGGGAGCCAAAAACATTCAGTACTTC; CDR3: CASSYSGGAKNIQYF
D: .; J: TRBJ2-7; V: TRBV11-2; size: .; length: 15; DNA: TGTGCCAGCAGCTTAGTGGCAGGGGGGTCCTACGAGCAGTACTTC; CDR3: CASSLVAGGSYEQYF
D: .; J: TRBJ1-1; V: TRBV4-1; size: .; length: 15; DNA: TGCGCCAGCAGCCAGCCCATACAGCTGAACACTGAAGCTTTCTTT; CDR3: CASSQPIQLNTEAFF
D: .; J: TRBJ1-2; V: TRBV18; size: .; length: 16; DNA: TGTGCCAGCTCACCTCCAGGGCGCGCCACTAACTATGGCTACACCTTC; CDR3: CASSPPGRATNYGYTF
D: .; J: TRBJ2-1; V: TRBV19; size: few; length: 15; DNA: TGTGCCAGTAGTCTAAGGGGGACCGACTACAATGAGCAGTTCTTC; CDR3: CASSLRGTDYNEQFF
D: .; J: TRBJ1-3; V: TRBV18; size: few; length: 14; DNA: TGTGCCAGCTCAGTTCGGACTCGGGGAAACACCATATATTTT; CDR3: CASSVRTRGNTIYF
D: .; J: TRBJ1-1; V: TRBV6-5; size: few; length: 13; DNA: TGTGCCAGCAGTAACACCCCGAACACTGAAGCTTTCTTT; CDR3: CASSNTPNTEAFF
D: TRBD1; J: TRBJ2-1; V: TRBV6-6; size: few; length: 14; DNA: TGTGCCAGCGGCCGGGACAGGGGCGCAAATGAGCAGTTCTTC; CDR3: CASGRDRGANEQFF
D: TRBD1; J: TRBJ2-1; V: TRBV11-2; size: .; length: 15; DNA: TGTGCCAGCAGCCCATTGGGACAGTTTTACAATGAGCAGTTCTTC; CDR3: CASSPLGQFYNEQFF
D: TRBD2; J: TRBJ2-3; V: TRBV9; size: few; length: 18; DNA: TGTGCCAGCAGCGTAAGTAGCGGGGGGGTAGCTGGCACAGATACGCAGTATTTT; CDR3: CASSVSSGGVAGTDTQYF
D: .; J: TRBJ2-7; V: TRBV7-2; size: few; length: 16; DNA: TGTGCCAGCAGCTTAGTTATCGGGGGAAAGTGGGGCGAGCAGTACTTC; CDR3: CASSLVIGGKWGEQYF
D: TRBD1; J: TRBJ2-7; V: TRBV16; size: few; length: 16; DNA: TGTGCCAGCAGCCAATCTCCTTACACAGGGGATGACGAGCAGTACTTC; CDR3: CASSQSPYTGDDEQYF
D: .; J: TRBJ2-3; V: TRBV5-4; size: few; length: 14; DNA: TGTGCCAGCAGCTTGGTCTCCGCAGGTGATACGCAGTATTTT; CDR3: CASSLVSAGDTQYF
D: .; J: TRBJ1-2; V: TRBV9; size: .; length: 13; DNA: TGTGCCAGCAGCCCGTGGCAGGGATATGGCTACACCTTC; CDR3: CASSPWQGYGYTF
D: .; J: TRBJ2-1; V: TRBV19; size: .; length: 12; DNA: TGTGCCAGTAGTAGAGCGCACAATGAGCAGTTCTTC; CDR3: CASSRAHNEQFF
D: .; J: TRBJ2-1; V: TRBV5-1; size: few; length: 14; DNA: TGCGCCAGCAGCCCACTAGTTAGGGACAATGAGCAGTTCTTC; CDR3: CASSPLVRDNEQFF